These 15 T cell receptor beta chains were sequenced from one sample in a study of OX40 agonist ivuxolimab in advanced cancers. The repertoire was sequenced with immunoSEQ multiplex PCR; TCRdb's copy has only in-frame clones and lacks some. The sample carries 60,000 or so clones, 84% recorded once. The specimen comprised CD4+ or CD8+ T cells sorted from blood, sampled in a trial of the OX40 agonist ivuxolimab. These receptors came from an adult with an advanced solid tumor such as melanoma, head and neck, liver or kidney cancer.

This clone was found a few times. This rearrangement joins TRBV9 to TRBJ2-5, with D tentatively TRBD2 (5 bases). Near its end, the DNA agrees better with TRBJ2-7, so the J call may be wrong. Per the germline V gene, CDR1 is SGDLS and CDR2 is YYNGEE. The CDR3 totals 16 residues. The CDR3 spells CASSVAGEMGTPEQYF. The CDR3 region has the DNA TGTGCCAGCAGCGTAGCTGGGGAGATGGGAACTCCCGAGCAGTACTTC.

The chain has TRBV7-8 and TRBJ1-5; the match to TRBD1 covers 9 bases. CDR1 and CDR2 from the germline V gene are SGHVS and FQNEAQ. V lost 3 bases and J lost 5; bases outside the gene matches: 2. The CDR3 is made up of 14 amino acids. CDR3 protein: CASSLDRGYQPQHF. The CDR3, as DNA: TGTGCCAGCAGCTTGGACAGGGGATATCAGCCCCAGCATTTT.

The chain couples TRBV29-1 to TRBJ2-2; D gene uncertain. V was clipped by 5 bases and J by 2 bases, with 12 bases between them. The CDR3 has 14 amino acids. Germline V gene lookup returns CDR1 SQVTM and CDR2 ANQGSEA. This CDR3 reads CSVRGRLNTGELFF. For the CDR3, the DNA is TGCAGCGTTCGCGGACGGCTAAACACCGGGGAGCTGTTTTTT.

The genes are TRBV2 and TRBJ2-5; D not resolved. Germline-derived CDR1 and CDR2 are SNHLY and FYNNEI. Trimming pared 6 bases from V and 3 bases from J, leaving 11 bases between. The CDR3 extends over 13 amino acids. CDR3 in DNA: TGTGCCAGCAGCCCTCTGGTAAAAGAGACCCAGTACTTC. Amino acid sequence: CASSPLVKETQYF.

The chain employs TRBV5-6 and TRBJ2-2; 7 positions match TRBD2. This CDR3 is 15 amino acids long. Germline V gives CDR1 SGHDT, CDR2 YYEEEE. V trimming: 0 bases; J trimming: 4 bases; junction bases outside the gene matches: 3. The CDR3 coding sequence is TGTGCCAGCAGCTTGGCCCCGGGAGGCACCGGGGAGCTGTTTTTT. Translating it yields CASSLAPGGTGELFF.

The chain links TRBV5-1 to TRBJ2-2; a possible D gene is TRBD2 (6 bases). The CDR3 loop spans 16 amino acids. V was clipped by 0 bases and J by 4 bases, with 13 bases between them. Germline V CDR1 and CDR2: SGHRS, YFSETQ. This chain's CDR3 is CASSLAAGLGTGELFF. CDR3 coding DNA: TGCGCCAGCAGCTTGGCCGCGGGGCTGGGCACCGGGGAGCTGTTTTTT.

The rearrangement joins TRBV7-2 to TRBJ2-7; D is possibly TRBD2 (7 bases). Per the germline V gene, CDR1 is SGHTA and CDR2 is FQGNSA. This CDR3 region has 15 residues. V was cut by 0 bases and J by 4 bases, with 13 bases left in between. CDR3 nucleotides: TGTGCCAGCAGCTTAGCTCCCGGGGGGCTTTACGAGCAGTACTTC. It yields the protein CASSLAPGGLYEQYF.

This clone was observed a single time. J is TRBJ1-4 and V is TRBV28; no reliable D call. The CDR3 covers 15 residues. V shed 4 bases and J shed 0 bases, with 9 bases lying between them. CDR1 and CDR2 (germline): MDHEN, SYDVKM. The CDR3 loop reads CASSSSTATNEKLFF. CDR3 bases: TGTGCCAGCAGTTCATCTACTGCAACTAATGAAAAACTGTTTTTT.

V gene TRBV6-6 combines with J gene TRBJ2-1; D may match TRBD1 or TRBD2 (5 bases each). V lost 2 bases to trimming and J lost 6 bases, with 14 bases between them. The CDR3 is 15 amino acids. Germline V CDR1 and CDR2: MNHNY, SVGAGI (reference sequence). This chain's CDR3 is CASSYGRGVFNEQFF. The CDR3 coding sequence is TGTGCCAGCAGTTACGGTCGGGGCGTATTCAATGAGCAGTTCTTC.

The rearrangement links TRBV28 to TRBJ2-7, with a weak D call TRBD1 (6 bases). Germline CDR1 MDHEN, CDR2 SYDVKM. Trimming pared 4 bases from V and 7 bases from J, leaving 14 bases between. This CDR3 is 13 amino acids long. CDR3 sequence (DNA): TGTGCCAGCAGTTATACAGGGCTCTGGGAGCAGTACTTC. Translation gives CASSYTGLWEQYF.

V gene TRBV7-9 combines with J gene TRBJ2-2, with TRBD1 matching over 8 bases. V shed 6 bases and J 5 bases; nucleotides not matched to a gene: 5. Germline assignment: CDR1 SEHNR and CDR2 FQNEAQ (reference sequence). The CDR3 is 14 residues long. CDR3 residues: CASRGTGGTGELFF. The CDR3 DNA is TGTGCCAGCAGGGGGACAGGTGGGACCGGGGAGCTGTTTTTT.

The chain joins TRBV14 to TRBJ1-2, with D possibly being TRBD1 (5 bases). Germline CDR1 and CDR2: SGHDN and FVKESK. This CDR3 is built from 13 residues. Trimming took off 3 bases at V and 2 bases at J, with 7 bases between the two ends. CDR3 bases: TGTGCCAGCAGCCATGACAGCAACTATGGCTACACCTTC. Protein sequence: CASSHDSNYGYTF. Full variable domain (remainder filled in from reference TRBV14 and TRBJ1-2): EAGVTQFPSHSVIEKGQTVTLRCDPISGHDNLYWYRRVMGKEIKFLLHFVKESKQDESGMPNNRFLAERTGGTYSTLKVQPAELEDSGVYFCASSHDSNYGYTFGSGTRLTVV.

This rearrangement joins TRBV28 to TRBJ2-7, with 10 bases identical to TRBD1. The J segment lost 4 bases and the V segment lost 6 bases, leaving 3 bases of the junction unmatched. The V gene's germline CDR1 is MDHEN and CDR2 SYDVKM. The CDR3 contains 13 residues. CDR3 sequence: CASSSGQGYEQYF. CDR3 nucleotide sequence: TGTGCCAGCAGCTCGGGACAGGGGTACGAGCAGTACTTC.

J is TRBJ2-1 and V is TRBV28; tentatively, D is TRBD1 (5 bases). This CDR3 spans 14 amino acids. CDR1 and CDR2 from the germline V gene are MDHEN and SYDVKM. Trimming removed 4 bases from V and 4 bases from J, with 11 bases in between. The DNA for the CDR3 is TGTGCCAGCAGTTGGGGCGACCGGTACAATGAGCAGTTCTTC. This codes for CASSWGDRYNEQFF.

In DNA, the CDR3 is TGTGCCAGCAGCCTCGGACAGAAACATAACTATGGCTACACCTTC. This sequence encodes CASSLGQKHNYGYTF. The chain couples TRBV6-5 to TRBJ1-2; D possibly corresponds to TRBD1 (6 bases). The V and J ends lost 6 bases and 1 base respectively, with 15 bases between them. The length of the CDR3 is 15 residues. CDR1 is MNHEY and CDR2 is SVGAGI in the germline V gene.